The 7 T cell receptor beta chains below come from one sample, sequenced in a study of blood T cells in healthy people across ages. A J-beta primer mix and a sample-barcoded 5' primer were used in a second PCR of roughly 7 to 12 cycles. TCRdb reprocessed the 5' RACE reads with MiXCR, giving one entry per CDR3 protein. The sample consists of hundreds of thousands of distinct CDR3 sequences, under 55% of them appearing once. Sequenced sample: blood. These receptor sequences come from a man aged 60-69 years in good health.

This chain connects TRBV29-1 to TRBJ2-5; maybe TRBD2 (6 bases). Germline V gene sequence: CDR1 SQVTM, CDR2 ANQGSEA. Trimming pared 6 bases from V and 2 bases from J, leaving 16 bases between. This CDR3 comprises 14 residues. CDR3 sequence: CSVDRLGSQETQYF. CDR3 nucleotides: TGCAGCGTCGATAGACTAGGGTCTCAAGAGACCCAGTACTTC.

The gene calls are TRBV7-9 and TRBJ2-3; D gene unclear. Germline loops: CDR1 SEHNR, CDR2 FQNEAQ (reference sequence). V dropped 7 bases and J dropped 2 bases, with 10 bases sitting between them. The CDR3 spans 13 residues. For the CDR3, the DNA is TGTGCCAGCATTGGCAAACTCACAGATACGCAGTATTTT. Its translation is CASIGKLTDTQYF.

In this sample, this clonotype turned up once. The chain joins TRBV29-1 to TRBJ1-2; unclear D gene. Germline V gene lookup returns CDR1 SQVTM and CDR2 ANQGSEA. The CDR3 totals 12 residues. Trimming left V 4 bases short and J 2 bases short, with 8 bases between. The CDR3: CSVGGPNYGYTF. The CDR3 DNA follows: TGCAGCGTTGGAGGCCCGAACTATGGCTACACCTTC.

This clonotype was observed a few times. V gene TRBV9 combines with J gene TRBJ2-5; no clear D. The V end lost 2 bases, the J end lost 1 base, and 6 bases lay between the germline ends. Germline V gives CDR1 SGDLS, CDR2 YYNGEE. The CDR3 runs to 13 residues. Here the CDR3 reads CASSVSIQETQYF. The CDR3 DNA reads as TGTGCCAGCAGCGTTTCCATCCAAGAGACCCAGTACTTC. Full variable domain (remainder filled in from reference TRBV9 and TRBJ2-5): DSGVTQTPKHLITATGQRVTLRCSPRSGDLSVYWYQQSLDQGLQFLIQYYNGEERAKGNILERFSAQQFPDLHSELNLSSLELGDSALYFCASSVSIQETQYFGPGTRLLVL.

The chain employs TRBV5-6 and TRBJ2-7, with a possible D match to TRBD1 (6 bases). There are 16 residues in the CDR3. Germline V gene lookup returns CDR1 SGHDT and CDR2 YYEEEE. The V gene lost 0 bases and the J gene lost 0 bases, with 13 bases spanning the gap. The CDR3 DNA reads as TGTGCCAGCAGCTTGGTGGCCAGGGGATACTCCTACGAGCAGTACTTC. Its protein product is CASSLVARGYSYEQYF.

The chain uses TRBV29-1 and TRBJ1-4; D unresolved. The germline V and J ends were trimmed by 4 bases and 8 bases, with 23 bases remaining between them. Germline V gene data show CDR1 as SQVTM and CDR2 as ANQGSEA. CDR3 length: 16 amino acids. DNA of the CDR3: TGCAGCGTTGCGGAGGAATTGGACTCCTCTCCAGAAAAACTGTTTTTT. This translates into CSVAEELDSSPEKLFF.

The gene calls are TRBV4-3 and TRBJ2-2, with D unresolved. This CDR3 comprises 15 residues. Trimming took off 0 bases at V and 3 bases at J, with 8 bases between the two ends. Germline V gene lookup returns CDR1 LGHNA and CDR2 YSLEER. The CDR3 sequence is CASSQDTFDTGELFF. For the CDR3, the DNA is TGCGCCAGCAGCCAAGATACGTTCGACACCGGGGAGCTGTTTTTT.